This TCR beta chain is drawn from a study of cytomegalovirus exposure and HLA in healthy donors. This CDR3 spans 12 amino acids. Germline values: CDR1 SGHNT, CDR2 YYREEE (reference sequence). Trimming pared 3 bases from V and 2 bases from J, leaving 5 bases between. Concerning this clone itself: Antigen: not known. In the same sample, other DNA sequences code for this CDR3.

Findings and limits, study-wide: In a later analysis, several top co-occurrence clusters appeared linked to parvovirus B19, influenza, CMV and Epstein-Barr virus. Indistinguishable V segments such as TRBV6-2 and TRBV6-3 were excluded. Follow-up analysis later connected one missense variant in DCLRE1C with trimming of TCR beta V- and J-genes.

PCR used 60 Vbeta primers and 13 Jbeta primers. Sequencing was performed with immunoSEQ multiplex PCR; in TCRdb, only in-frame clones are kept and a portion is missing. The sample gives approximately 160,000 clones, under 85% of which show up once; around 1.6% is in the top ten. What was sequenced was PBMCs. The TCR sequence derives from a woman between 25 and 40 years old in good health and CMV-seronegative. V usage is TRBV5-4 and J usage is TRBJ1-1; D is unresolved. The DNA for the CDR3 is TGTGCCAGCAGCTCGGGTAACACTGAAGCTTTCTTT. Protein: CASSSGNTEAFF.